The 15 T cell receptor beta chains below come from one sample, sequenced in a study of CD8 T cells in Susac syndrome. An input of about 0.5 to 1 ug of RNA was subjected to reverse transcription using random hexamers. TCRdb used MiXCR to reprocess the immunoSEQ multiplex PCR reads, holding one entry per CDR3 protein. The sample records more than 100,000 distinct CDR3 sequences, over 90% being singletons. The material sequenced was CD4+ T cells from PBMCs. These receptors all stem from a human donor with Susac syndrome.

This clonotype has only one observation. The chain employs TRBV4-2 and TRBJ1-1, with TRBD1 as a possible D gene (5 bases). CDR1 LGHNA and CDR2 YNFKEQ come from the germline V gene. The CDR3 length is 12 residues. V shed 3 bases and J shed 7 bases, with 9 bases lying between them. CDR3 sequence reads: CASSQGRDEAFF. The CDR3 bases are TGTGCCAGCAGCCAGGGACGGGATGAAGCTTTCTTT.

This chain links TRBV15 with TRBJ1-5; 7 bases map to TRBD1. Per germline, CDR1 LNHNV and CDR2 YYDKDF (reference sequence). The CDR3 covers 15 residues. The trim removed 3 bases at V and 6 bases at J, leaving 8 bases unmatched. For the CDR3, the DNA is TGTGCCACCAGCAGCCGGGACAGTGATTCTCAGCCCCAGCATTTT. Encoded protein: CATSSRDSDSQPQHF.

This rearrangement joins TRBV20-1 to TRBJ1-1; D not resolved. Germline V gene data show CDR1 as DFQATT and CDR2 as SNEGSKA (reference sequence). The CDR3 covers 11 residues. Trimming removed 3 bases at V and 8 bases at J, with 10 bases between. CDR3 residues: CSAREGREAFF. For the CDR3, the DNA is TGCAGTGCTAGGGAAGGACGGGAAGCTTTCTTT.

This chain joins TRBV5-1 and TRBJ2-1, with 11 bases identical to TRBD2. Germline V gene lookup returns CDR1 SGHRS and CDR2 YFSETQ. The CDR3 loop spans 16 amino acids. V lost 2 bases to trimming and J lost 8 bases; unmatched junction nucleotides: 9. CDR3 in DNA: TGCGCCAGCAGCTTCACTTCTAGCGGGAGGCGCGATGAGCAGTTCTTC. This gives the protein CASSFTSSGRRDEQFF.

The chain links TRBV2 to TRBJ2-4, with 9 bases that match TRBD2. CDR1 and CDR2 from the germline V gene are SNHLY and FYNNEI. Trimming took 6 bases from V and 1 from J; bases not matched to a gene: 10. This CDR3 spans 17 amino acids. CDR3 sequence: CASRGREGRGAKNIQYF. In DNA form, the CDR3 reads TGTGCCAGCAGGGGGCGGGAGGGCCGTGGGGCCAAAAACATTCAGTACTTC.

The J gene is TRBJ2-5, the V gene TRBV4-1; no firm D call. Germline lookup yields CDR1 MGHRA and CDR2 YSYEKL. Trimming stripped 1 base from V and 5 bases from J, with 8 bases between. This CDR3 has 13 residues. The CDR3 bases are TGCGCCAGCAGCCAAGGGTTAAGGGAGACCCAGTACTTC. This sequence encodes CASSQGLRETQYF.

This rearrangement joins TRBV29-1 to TRBJ2-7; 9 bases map to TRBD2. Per germline, CDR1 SQVTM and CDR2 ANQGSEA. The CDR3 consists of 16 residues. J gave up 1 base and V 4 bases, and 11 bases lay outside the gene matches. CDR3 loop: CSVVWTSATWSYEQYF. The CDR3, as DNA: TGCAGCGTTGTTTGGACTAGCGCAACCTGGTCCTACGAGCAGTACTTC.

This clonotype occurred a few times. V usage is TRBV6-6 and J usage is TRBJ2-7; D remains unclear. Germline values: CDR1 MNHNY, CDR2 SVGAGI (reference sequence). The CDR3 is 12 residues long. Trimming pared 7 bases from V and 5 bases from J, leaving 12 bases between. CDR3 DNA sequence: TGTGCCAGCACATCCGCCCTAGACGAGCAGTACTTC. It is translated as CASTSALDEQYF.

The chain combines TRBV4-3 with TRBJ2-1; 7 bases line up with TRBD2. Germline CDR1 LGHNA, CDR2 YSLEER. The CDR3 runs 16 residues. J gave up 0 bases and V 1 base, and 3 bases lay outside the gene matches. For the CDR3, the DNA is TGCGCCAGCAGCCAAGGGAGGACTAGCTCCTACAATGAGCAGTTCTTC. It is translated as CASSQGRTSSYNEQFF.

This clonotype was detected a few times. This rearrangement joins TRBV6-5 to TRBJ1-2, with TRBD1 as a possible D gene (6 bases). Trimming left V 2 bases short and J 5 bases short, with 15 bases between. The CDR3 is 15 residues long. The germline gives CDR1 MNHEY, CDR2 SVGAGI. The CDR3 spells CASSYRRQGLYGYTF. Written as DNA, the CDR3 is TGTGCCAGCAGTTACAGGCGGCAGGGGTTATATGGCTACACCTTC.

The chain uses TRBV2 and TRBJ2-3, with no clear D. The germline V gene has CDR1 SNHLY and CDR2 FYNNEI. V lost 6 bases, J lost 2 bases, and 15 bases lay in between. This CDR3 is 15 amino acids long. This CDR3 is CASSFRTRPTDTQYF. CDR3 coding DNA: TGTGCCAGCAGCTTTCGGACGCGCCCCACAGATACGCAGTATTTT.

The CDR3 reads CASSPTLVLAARTDTQYF. The CDR3 DNA follows: TGTGCCAGCAGCCCTACACTGGTTCTAGCGGCCCGCACAGATACGCAGTATTTT. The rearrangement uses TRBV7-9 and TRBJ2-3; TRBD2 aligns across 7 bases. Germline V gene data show CDR1 as SEHNR and CDR2 as FQNEAQ (reference sequence). CDR3 length equals 18 residues. J lost 1 base, V lost 5 bases, and 15 bases had no gene match.

The J gene is TRBJ2-7, the V gene TRBV11-2; 9 bases fit TRBD2. This CDR3 is built from 15 residues. CDR1 and CDR2 (germline): SGHAT, FQNNGV. The junction had 5 bases not matched to a gene; V was cut back by 1 base and J by 4 bases. CDR3 nucleotides: TGTGCCAGCAGCTTAGGGGTAGCGGGAGCGTACGAGCAGTACTTC. Protein sequence: CASSLGVAGAYEQYF.

The V gene is TRBV30, the J gene TRBJ2-1; 9 bases align to TRBD2. The trim removed 5 bases at V and 5 bases at J, leaving 4 bases unmatched. Germline V gene lookup returns CDR1 GTSNPN and CDR2 SVGIG (reference sequence). This CDR3 contains 13 residues. CDR3 nucleotides: TGTGCCTGGGCTAGCGGGGAGGACAATGAGCAGTTCTTC. This sequence encodes CAWASGEDNEQFF.

The rearrangement uses TRBV4-3 and TRBJ1-5; 9 bases fit TRBD1. Losses at the gene ends were 0 bases for V and 6 bases for J; bases not matched to a gene: 6. The V gene's germline CDR1 is LGHNA and CDR2 YSLEER. The CDR3 spans 16 residues. CDR3: CASSQEVGQGRQPQHF. CDR3 DNA sequence: TGCGCCAGCAGCCAAGAGGTGGGACAGGGACGTCAGCCCCAGCATTTT.